These 10 T cell receptor beta chains were all obtained from the same sample, sequenced in a study of blood T cell repertoires in COVID-19 (dated by TCRdb to about 2020). Libraries were prepared through the immunoSEQ multiplex PCR assay. The table was pulled from immuneACCESS by TCRdb, which kept in-frame rearrangements only. Such tables lose some clones; where checked, under half of the loss comes from unresolved V genes, and the rest has no known cause. The sample table shows roughly 320,000 clones, and 65% to 90% are seen once. The top ten constitute just over 7% of the sample. The sample comprised peripheral blood. The receptor set was obtained from a human donor in a cohort sampled during active COVID-19.

The rearrangement joins TRBV3-1 (or the pseudogene TRBV3-2) to TRBJ2-7, with 13 bases aligning to TRBD2. V shed 4 bases and J 5 bases; nucleotides not matched to a gene: 8. CDR1 is LGHDT and CDR2 is YNNKEL in the germline V gene (reference sequence). The CDR3 length is 16 residues. CDR3 sequence (DNA): TGTGCCAGCAGCCGACTAGCGGGGGGCGGCCCGGACGAGCAGTACTTC. This translates into CASSRLAGGGPDEQYF.

CDR3 sequence (DNA): TGTGCCAGCAGCTTAGATACAGACTACGAGCAGTACTTC. Its translation: CASSLDTDYEQYF. The genes are TRBV7-6 and TRBJ2-7; D not certain. Germline assignment: CDR1 SGHVS and CDR2 FNYEAQ. There are 13 residues in the CDR3. V lost 1 base and J 3 bases, leaving 7 bases between the germline ends. The full variable domain, in which reference TRBV7-6 and TRBJ2-7 provide the parts outside the CDR3, is GAGVSQSPRYKVTKRGQDVALRCDPISGHVSLYWYRQALGQGPEFLTYFNYEAQQDKSGLPNDRFSAERPEGSISTLTIQRTEQRDSAMYRCASSLDTDYEQYFGPGTRLTVT.

The chain combines TRBV30 with TRBJ2-3; TRBD1 matches at 7 bases. The V gene's germline CDR1 is GTSNPN and CDR2 SVGIG (reference sequence). The CDR3 spans 14 residues. V trimming: 7 bases; J trimming: 2 bases; junction bases outside the gene matches: 9. In DNA, the CDR3 is TGTGCCTCCTCTCCAACAGGGGTCACAGATACGCAGTATTTT. Protein: CASSPTGVTDTQYF.

This clone was observed a single time. The chain carries TRBV19 and TRBJ2-1, with D perhaps matching TRBD2 (5 bases). The CDR3 is 14 residues long. V was shortened by 9 bases and J by 6 bases, with 18 bases between the two germline ends. Germline CDR1 is LNHDA and CDR2 is SQIVND (reference sequence). The DNA for the CDR3 is TGTGCCAGCCAGGCGGAACTAGGCCTCAATGAGCAGTTCTTC. It yields the protein CASQAELGLNEQFF.

This rearrangement joins TRBV2 to TRBJ1-1; TRBD1 agrees at 8 bases. In germline, CDR1 is SNHLY, CDR2 FYNNEI. V lost 6 bases to trimming and J lost 1 base; unmatched junction nucleotides: 10. The CDR3 is 16 amino acids. The CDR3 sequence is CASRQQGVGWNTEAFF. The CDR3 nucleotides are TGTGCCAGCAGACAACAGGGGGTTGGGTGGAACACTGAAGCTTTCTTT.

V and J are TRBV6-1 and TRBJ2-7, with a tentative D call TRBD1 (6 bases). Germline V gives CDR1 MNHNS, CDR2 SASEGT. Trimming shortened V by 0 bases and J by 0 bases, and 12 bases separated the two germline ends. The CDR3 spans 16 residues. This CDR3 reads CASSEAGGKSSYEQYF. The DNA of the CDR3 is TGTGCCAGCAGTGAAGCTGGGGGCAAAAGCTCCTACGAGCAGTACTTC.

This clone occurred once. The chain combines TRBV30 with TRBJ1-1; no reliable D call. This CDR3 has 14 residues. The germline CDR1 and CDR2 sequences are GTSNPN and SVGIG (reference sequence). V shed 0 bases and J shed 4 bases, with 12 bases lying between them. The CDR3 bases are TGTGCCTGGAGTGTTGAGCGCCGCTTCACTGAAGCTTTCTTT. Protein product: CAWSVERRFTEAFF.

This clone turned up a few times. Other nucleotide sequences from this sample produce the same CDR3. DNA of the CDR3: TGTGCCAGCAGCCACCAGACAGGTGAGGATGGCTACACCTTC. The encoded protein is CASSHQTGEDGYTF. The chain has TRBV3-1 (or the pseudogene TRBV3-2) and TRBJ1-2, with TRBD1 as a possible D gene (6 bases). Germline assignment: CDR1 LGHDT and CDR2 YNNKEL (reference sequence). With 3 bases removed from V and 6 bases from J, the gap between germline ends came to 14 bases. The CDR3 loop spans 14 amino acids.

This chain uses TRBV6-5 with TRBJ2-2; 7 nucleotides align to TRBD2. Germline values: CDR1 MNHEY, CDR2 SVGAGI. CDR3 size: 14 residues. With V trimmed by 6 bases and J by 15 bases, 16 bases remained unmatched. CDR3 protein: CASSYLFRDYLLFF. CDR3 coding DNA: TGTGCCAGCAGCTACCTATTCCGGGACTATCTGTTGTTTTTT.

The genes are TRBV7-2 and TRBJ2-7; D is unclear. In germline, CDR1 is SGHTA, CDR2 FQGNSA. V gave up 3 bases and J gave up 1 base, with 4 bases separating them. The CDR3 runs to 12 residues. CDR3 DNA: TGTGCCAGCAGCTTTAGATCCTACGAGCAGTACTTC. Residues: CASSFRSYEQYF.